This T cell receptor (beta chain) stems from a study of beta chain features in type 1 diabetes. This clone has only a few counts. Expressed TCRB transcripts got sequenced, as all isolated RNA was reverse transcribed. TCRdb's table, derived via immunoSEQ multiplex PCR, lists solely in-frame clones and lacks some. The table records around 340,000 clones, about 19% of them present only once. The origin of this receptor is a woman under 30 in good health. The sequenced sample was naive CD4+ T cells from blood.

CDR3 region: CATSRDTSGSPLHF. The CDR3 region has the DNA TGTGCCACCAGCAGAGATACCAGTGGTTCACCCCTCCACTTT. The rearrangement links TRBV15 to TRBJ1-6; unclear D gene. The V end lost 0 bases, the J end lost 9 bases, and 9 bases lay between the germline ends. The germline V gene has CDR1 LNHNV and CDR2 YYDKDF (reference sequence). The CDR3 is made up of 14 amino acids.